Listed here is a single T cell receptor beta chain. Antigen: not known. This record belongs to a study of T cell responses to AZD1222 COVID-19 vaccine. Across the whole study: Pooled in the analysis were second doses at about 4 or about 12 weeks. Study observations and caveats: CD4 TCRs associated with vaccination spanned spike, dominating at 160-218 and 743-854. Baseline testing showed seropositivity in only a handful of AZD1222 recipients.

The method was immunoSEQ multiplex PCR; TCRdb's version includes in-frame clones alone and lacks a portion of them. This table has approximately 140,000 clones, about 95% appearing once. This CDR3 has 16 residues. Trimming removed 5 bases at V and 0 bases at J, with 12 bases between. The V gene's germline CDR1 is SGHRS and CDR2 YFSETQ. The TCR originated in an adult in good health. Here the sequenced sample was peripheral blood, taken on day 0 of AZD1222 vaccination. This chain connects TRBV5-1 to TRBJ1-6, with a possible D match to TRBD1 (5 bases). CDR3 residues: CASRSDTSSYNSPLHF. CDR3 bases: TGCGCCAGCAGGTCGGACACGAGCTCCTATAATTCACCCCTCCACTTT.